The sequence of this T cell receptor beta chain was determined in a study of control samples from healthy donors and cancer patients. Data came from immunoSEQ multiplex PCR; TCRdb stores just in-frame clones and leaves some out. In the table there are over 80,000 clones, over 80% of which are singletons. CDR3 length equals 14 residues. CDR1 is LNHDA and CDR2 is SQIVND in the germline V gene (reference sequence). V was pared by 1 base and J by 7 bases, with 11 bases between. V is TRBV19 and J is TRBJ1-5, with TRBD1 as a possible D gene (5 bases). The TCR originated in a man in his thirties or forties in good health. Sequencing used blood. CDR3 amino acids: CASSIVGADQPQHF. The CDR3 region has the DNA TGTGCCAGTAGTATAGTTGGGGCTGACCAGCCCCAGCATTTT.